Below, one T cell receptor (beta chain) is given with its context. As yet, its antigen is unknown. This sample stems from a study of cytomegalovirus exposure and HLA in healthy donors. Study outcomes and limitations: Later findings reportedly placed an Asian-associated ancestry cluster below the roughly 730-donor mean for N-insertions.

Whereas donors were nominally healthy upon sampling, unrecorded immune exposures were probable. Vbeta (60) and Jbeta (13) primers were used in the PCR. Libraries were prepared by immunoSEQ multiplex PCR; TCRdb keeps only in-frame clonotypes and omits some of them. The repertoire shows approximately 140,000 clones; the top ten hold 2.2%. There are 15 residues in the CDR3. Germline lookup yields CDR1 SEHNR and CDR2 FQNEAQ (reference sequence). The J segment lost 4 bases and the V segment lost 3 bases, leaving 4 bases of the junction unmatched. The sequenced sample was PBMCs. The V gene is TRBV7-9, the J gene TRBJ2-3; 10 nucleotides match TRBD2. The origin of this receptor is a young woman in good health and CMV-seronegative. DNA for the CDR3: TGTGCCAGCAGCTTTGGCCTAGCGGGAGCAGATACGCAGTATTTT. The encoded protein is CASSFGLAGADTQYF.